The rows below give T cell receptor beta chains drawn from one sample of a study of blood T cell repertoires in COVID-19. Clones were read by immunoSEQ multiplex PCR, and TCRdb kept only the in-frame ones, dropping some. The sample includes tens of thousands of clones, around 77% of them seen just once. Sequenced material: peripheral blood. The receptors shown here come from a human donor in a cohort sampled during active COVID-19. Each CDR3 is given with its conserved first and last residue. A D gene is named only where the DNA matches it firmly. Clone size, where shown, is once, few, many, or a class for clones that have expanded.

V	J	size	D	CDR3	DNA
TRBV7-8	TRBJ1-1	NA	NA	CASSLARAAMNTEAFF	TGTGCCAGCAGCTTAGCGCGGGCAGCTATGAACACTGAAGCTTTCTTT
TRBV3-1/TRBV3-2	TRBJ2-5	once	TRBD1	CASSQDRPGQGRFNQETQYF	TGTGCCAGCAGCCAAGACCGTCCGGGACAGGGGCGATTCAACCAAGAGACCCAGTACTTC
TRBV20-1	TRBJ1-1	NA	NA	CSAPRPGKAFF	TGCAGTGCCCCTAGGCCAGGGAAAGCTTTCTTT
TRBV19	TRBJ1-2	NA	TRBD1	CASRRTGNYGYTF	TGTGCCAGTAGGCGGACAGGGAACTATGGCTACACCTTC
TRBV2	TRBJ2-7	few	TRBD2	CASSEKVAGGRAHEQYF	TGTGCCAGCAGTGAAAAGGTAGCGGGAGGAAGAGCCCACGAGCAGTACTTC
TRBV24-1	TRBJ2-1	few	NA	CATSDSLATSGHEQFF	TGTGCCACCAGTGATTCCCTAGCGACGAGCGGACACGAGCAGTTCTTC
TRBV28	TRBJ2-5	NA	TRBD1	CASSSRQGRQTQYF	TGTGCCAGCAGTTCACGACAGGGGAGACAGACCCAGTACTTC
TRBV3-1/TRBV3-2	TRBJ2-1	NA	TRBD2	CASSQDNKREAPPLYNEQFF	TGTGCCAGCAGCCAAGATAATAAGCGGGAGGCCCCTCCGCTATACAATGAGCAGTTCTTC
TRBV2	TRBJ2-1	NA	NA	CASSEARGFGEQFF	TGTGCCAGCAGTGAAGCGAGAGGTTTTGGTGAGCAGTTCTTC
TRBV11-3	TRBJ2-5	NA	NA	CASSLDPGETQYF	TGTGCCAGCAGCTTAGATCCGGGAGAGACCCAGTACTTC
TRBV24-1	TRBJ1-2	few	NA	CATSDLMGGPLYGYTF	TGTGCCACCAGTGATTTGATGGGGGGACCCCTATATGGCTACACCTTC
TRBV7-8	TRBJ1-3	NA	NA	CASSLKTYSSSGNTIYF	TGTGCCAGCAGCTTAAAAACATACAGTAGCTCTGGAAACACCATATATTTT
TRBV6-5	TRBJ2-5	NA	NA	CASSFRGGFETQYF	TGTGCCAGCAGTTTTAGGGGGGGGTTCGAGACCCAGTACTTC
TRBV5-8	TRBJ2-1	NA	TRBD1	CASSLLDRARNEQFF	TGTGCCAGCAGCTTGCTAGACAGGGCCCGCAATGAGCAGTTCTTC
TRBV4-1	TRBJ1-1	NA	NA	CASSPAGVITEAFF	TGCGCCAGCAGCCCCGCAGGGGTGATAACTGAAGCTTTCTTT
TRBV6-5	TRBJ1-1	NA	NA	CASSYSRNTEAFF	TGTGCCAGCAGTTACTCGAGGAACACTGAAGCTTTCTTT
TRBV20-1	TRBJ2-7	NA	NA	CSASKFDEQYF	TGCAGTGCTAGTAAATTCGACGAGCAGTACTTC
TRBV6-5	TRBJ2-7	NA	NA	CASSYSGAHEQYF	TGTGCCAGCAGTTACTCGGGAGCCCACGAGCAGTACTTC
TRBV7-2	TRBJ2-5	NA	NA	CASSSSTIQYF	TGTGCCAGCAGCTCTAGTACTATCCAGTACTTC
TRBV24-1	TRBJ1-1	NA	TRBD1	CATSEGQGNTEAFF	TGTGCCACCAGTGAGGGACAGGGGAACACTGAAGCTTTCTTT
TRBV21-1	TRBJ2-2	NA	NA	CASSPGPLAGWPFF	TGTGCCAGCAGCCCCGGCCCACTAGCGGGATGGCCGTTTTTT
TRBV6-5	TRBJ1-4	NA	NA	CASSYLGATNEKLFF	TGTGCCAGCAGTTACTTGGGAGCAACTAATGAAAAACTGTTTTTT
TRBV7-9	TRBJ1-3	NA	NA	CASREDGYSGNTIYF	TGTGCCAGCAGGGAGGACGGGTACTCTGGAAACACCATATATTTT